The 29 T cell receptor beta chains below were found in one sample sequenced in a study of long-term antiretroviral therapy in people with HIV. At survey level, the immunoSEQ assay was run in its v3.0 version. Assay: immunoSEQ multiplex PCR; the TCRdb copy retains only in-frame clones and omits some. The data show tens of thousands of clones, 83% seen once. The source was unsorted PBMCs, collected 1 year after starting antiretroviral therapy. The receptors shown here come from a man between 18 and 29 years old with HIV.

The rearrangement links TRBV27 to TRBJ1-1; D is uncertain. Deletions cut 8 bases from V and 5 bases from J, with 9 bases between. This CDR3 has 11 residues. Germline values: CDR1 MNHEY, CDR2 SMNVEV (reference sequence). The CDR3 DNA is TGTGCCAGCGGCTTGGGGACTGAAGCTTTCTTT. This gives the protein CASGLGTEAFF.

The chain couples TRBV28 to TRBJ2-3, with a tentative D call TRBD1 (5 bases). V lost 2 bases and J 2 bases, leaving 11 bases between the germline ends. The CDR3 consists of 15 residues. Germline CDR1 and CDR2: MDHEN and SYDVKM. CDR3 DNA: TGTGCCAGCAGTTTAAGGGGAACAATCACAGATACGCAGTATTTT. Amino acids: CASSLRGTITDTQYF.

The CDR3 spells CAIGQGQETQYF. CDR3 bases: TGTGCCATCGGACAGGGGCAAGAGACCCAGTACTTC. The V gene is TRBV6-5, the J gene TRBJ2-5, with TRBD1 identical over 9 bases. Germline V CDR1 and CDR2: MNHEY, SVGAGI. The CDR3 is 12 residues long. J gave up 2 bases and V 10 bases, and 2 bases lay outside the gene matches.

The chain couples TRBV5-1 to TRBJ1-2; D unresolved. CDR1 SGHRS and CDR2 YFSETQ come from the germline V gene. V was cut by 0 bases and J by 1 base, with 13 bases left in between. CDR3 length: 16 amino acids. CDR3 nucleotides: TGCGCCAGCAGCTTGGGATATGAGGAAAGTAACTATGGCTACACCTTC. This codes for CASSLGYEESNYGYTF.

This CDR3 is CASSHQGARTDTQYF. CDR3 DNA sequence: TGTGCCAGCAGCCATCAGGGGGCCCGCACAGATACGCAGTATTTT. The rearrangement joins TRBV5-6 to TRBJ2-3, with 8 positions matching TRBD1. CDR1 is SGHDT and CDR2 is YYEEEE in the germline V gene. This CDR3 is built from 15 residues. Trimming took 4 bases from V and 1 from J; bases not matched to a gene: 5.

Judged by abundance, this clone is medium-sized (0.01 to 0.1%). The chain has TRBV28 and TRBJ1-1; D ambiguous. The germline V gene encodes CDR1 MDHEN and CDR2 SYDVKM. V lost 7 bases, J lost 1 base, and 13 bases lay in between. The CDR3 extends over 14 amino acids. The CDR3 is CASTVDGRNTEAFF. The CDR3 coding sequence is TGTGCCAGCACCGTGGACGGGAGGAACACTGAAGCTTTCTTT.

V usage is TRBV4-3 and J usage is TRBJ2-1; TRBD2 matches at 8 bases. There are 20 residues in the CDR3. J gave up 0 bases and V 0 bases, and 13 bases lay outside the gene matches. CDR1 is LGHNA and CDR2 is YSLEER in the germline V gene. CDR3 DNA sequence: TGCGCCAGCAGCCAAGAAAGCGGGGGCGCCGTGCGGGGCTCCTACAATGAGCAGTTCTTC. Its protein is CASSQESGGAVRGSYNEQFF.

The chain couples TRBV2 to TRBJ1-2; D is undetermined. V lost 6 bases, J lost 6 bases, and 14 bases lay in between. Germline V gene data show CDR1 as SNHLY and CDR2 as FYNNEI. This CDR3 has 13 amino acids. CDR3 region: CASRDSPGNGYTF. Here the CDR3 DNA reads TGTGCCAGCAGGGACTCTCCCGGGAATGGCTACACCTTC. Based on the CDR3 plus reference TRBV2 and TRBJ1-2, the full variable domain is EPEVTQTPSHQVTQMGQEVILRCVPISNHLYFYWYRQILGQKVEFLVSFYNNEISEKSEIFDDQFSVERPDGSNFTLKIRSTKLEDSAMYFCASRDSPGNGYTFGSGTRLTVV.

The V gene is TRBV13, the J gene TRBJ1-2; D is unresolved. The V end lost 5 bases, the J end lost 2 bases, and 12 bases lay between the germline ends. CDR1 is PRHDT and CDR2 is FYEKMQ in the germline V gene (reference sequence). The CDR3 runs 14 residues. The CDR3 here is CASSRHSVNYGYTF. CDR3 sequence (DNA): TGTGCCAGCAGCCGTCATTCCGTAAACTATGGCTACACCTTC.

The chain has TRBV13 and TRBJ2-2; tentatively, D is TRBD1 (5 bases). Germline V gene lookup returns CDR1 PRHDT and CDR2 FYEKMQ (reference sequence). The CDR3 totals 16 residues. V lost 4 bases and J lost 4, with 16 bases in between. The DNA of the CDR3 is TGTGCCAGCAGCTACCGACAGAGACGGAGCACCGGGGAGCTGTTTTTT. Translation: CASSYRQRRSTGELFF.

The genes are TRBV11-2 and TRBJ1-6; D gene uncertain. CDR1 SGHAT and CDR2 FQNNGV come from the germline V gene. The CDR3 is made up of 15 amino acids. Trimming cost V 5 bases and J 10 bases, with 18 bases left between them. The CDR3 sequence is CASSAGVGLGSPLHF. The CDR3 DNA sequence: TGTGCCAGCAGCGCGGGTGTTGGGCTTGGGTCACCCCTCCACTTT.

In its sample, this clone was seen once. This chain joins TRBV7-9 and TRBJ2-7; 7 bases fit TRBD1. From germline, CDR1 is SEHNR and CDR2 FQNEAQ (reference sequence). CDR3 size: 16 residues. The V segment lost 0 bases and the J segment 2 bases; nucleotides outside the gene matches: 7. The CDR3 is CASSLAAGTVTYEQYF. CDR3 nucleotides: TGTGCCAGCAGCTTAGCCGCCGGGACAGTTACCTACGAGCAGTACTTC.

The V gene is TRBV27, the J gene TRBJ1-6; no reliable D call. CDR3 length: 12 amino acids. Deletions cut 7 bases from V and 10 bases from J, with 11 bases between. Germline V gene sequence: CDR1 MNHEY, CDR2 SMNVEV (reference sequence). The CDR3 spells CASKVWRSPLHF. The CDR3 bases are TGTGCCAGCAAGGTGTGGAGGTCACCCCTCCACTTT.

The table lists this clone with a few counts. This chain connects TRBV5-1 to TRBJ1-1; no clear D gene. V was shortened by 2 bases and J by 0 bases, with 8 bases between the two germline ends. Germline V gives CDR1 SGHRS, CDR2 YFSETQ. The CDR3 length is 14 residues. DNA for the CDR3: TGCGCCAGCAGCTTTGGGATAGTGAACACTGAAGCTTTCTTT. Translating gives CASSFGIVNTEAFF.

The rearrangement links TRBV4-1 to TRBJ1-5, with D tentatively TRBD1 (5 bases). This CDR3 is 15 amino acids long. The germline V gene encodes CDR1 MGHRA and CDR2 YSYEKL. The V gene lost 1 base and the J gene lost 5 bases, with 12 bases spanning the gap. The CDR3 DNA is TGCGCCAGCAGCCAAGGAGGGCGGGACGATCAGCCCCAGCATTTT. It translates to CASSQGGRDDQPQHF.

As concerns this clone: Different DNA sequences within this sample yield the same CDR3. V and J are TRBV18 and TRBJ1-1; D uncertain. Trimming removed 1 base from V and 1 base from J, with 4 bases in between. The germline CDR1 and CDR2 sequences are KGHSH and LQKENI. This CDR3 comprises 13 residues. This CDR3 is CASSPQGNTEAFF. The CDR3 DNA follows: TGTGCCAGCTCACCACAGGGGAACACTGAAGCTTTCTTT.

This clone was counted once. This chain uses TRBV25-1 with TRBJ2-2; no definite D call. V shed 1 base and J shed 6 bases, with 9 bases lying between them. Germline V gene data show CDR1 as MGHDK and CDR2 as SYGVNS. The CDR3 has 14 amino acids. CDR3 region: CASSELASPGELFF. The CDR3 DNA is TGTGCCAGCAGTGAATTGGCCTCACCCGGGGAGCTGTTTTTT.

The chain uses TRBV5-6 and TRBJ2-7, with a tentative D call TRBD1 (6 bases). CDR1 and CDR2 from the germline V gene are SGHDT and YYEEEE. V was cut by 0 bases and J by 2 bases, with 9 bases left in between. The CDR3 is 14 amino acids. CDR3 DNA: TGTGCCAGCAGCTTGGTGGACAGACCCTACGAGCAGTACTTC. This codes for CASSLVDRPYEQYF.

The V and J genes are TRBV9 and TRBJ1-5; maybe TRBD1 (5 bases). Germline lookup yields CDR1 SGDLS and CDR2 YYNGEE. The germline V and J ends were trimmed by 7 bases and 3 bases, with 17 bases remaining between them. This CDR3 has 15 residues. The CDR3 protein is CASGEGPTFNQPQHF. CDR3 sequence (DNA): TGTGCCAGCGGAGAGGGACCGACGTTCAATCAGCCCCAGCATTTT. Together with reference TRBV9 and TRBJ1-5, the CDR3 gives the full variable domain: DSGVTQTPKHLITATGQRVTLRCSPRSGDLSVYWYQQSLDQGLQFLIQYYNGEERAKGNILERFSAQQFPDLHSELNLSSLELGDSALYFCASGEGPTFNQPQHFGDGTRLSIL.

This clone was detected only once. This chain links TRBV27 with TRBJ1-2; 7 nucleotides align to TRBD1. Germline V gives CDR1 MNHEY, CDR2 SMNVEV (reference sequence). V shed 4 bases, J shed 2 bases, and the junction held 4 bases outside the gene matches. The CDR3 contains 14 residues. The CDR3 protein is CASSSAGGNYGYTF. The CDR3 coding sequence is TGTGCCAGCAGTTCTGCAGGGGGGAACTATGGCTACACCTTC.

The chain joins TRBV5-1 to TRBJ1-4; 7 nucleotides line up with TRBD1. The CDR3 contains 17 residues. Germline CDR1 SGHRS, CDR2 YFSETQ. With V trimmed by 5 bases and J by 6 bases, 16 bases remained unmatched. This CDR3 is CASRLGLSGTVDEKLFF. The CDR3 region has the DNA TGCGCCAGCAGACTGGGGCTGTCCGGGACAGTTGATGAAAAACTGTTTTTT.

The genes are TRBV4-1 and TRBJ2-5; TRBD2 matches at 9 bases. From germline, CDR1 is MGHRA and CDR2 YSYEKL. The J segment lost 4 bases and the V segment lost 0 bases, leaving 3 bases of the junction unmatched. The CDR3 loop spans 15 amino acids. The CDR3 region has the DNA TGCGCCAGCAGCCAAGAGGCGGGAGGGCCAGAGACCCAGTACTTC. It is translated as CASSQEAGGPETQYF.

The rearrangement joins TRBV21-1 to TRBJ2-3. TRBV21-1 is noted as a pseudogene. This CDR3 is built from 15 residues. The CDR3 sequence: CASSKPILPPDTQYF. The CDR3 DNA is TGTGCCAGCAGCAAACCCATATTGCCTCCAGATACGCAGTATTTT.

The chain joins TRBV5-4 to TRBJ2-1; 9 nucleotides agree with TRBD1. V trimming: 2 bases; J trimming: 8 bases; junction bases outside the gene matches: 17. Per the germline V gene, CDR1 is SGHNT and CDR2 is YYREEE (reference sequence). The length of the CDR3 is 18 residues. The CDR3 loop reads CASSFLRDRAWVWHEQFF. As DNA, the CDR3 is TGTGCCAGCAGCTTCCTTCGGGACAGGGCTTGGGTATGGCATGAGCAGTTCTTC.

The V and J genes are TRBV6-5 and TRBJ2-7, with a tentative D call TRBD2 (6 bases). This CDR3 spans 12 amino acids. V lost 2 bases, J lost 5 bases, and 7 bases lay in between. Germline V gives CDR1 MNHEY, CDR2 SVGAGI. The CDR3 is CASSYGGNEQYF. The CDR3 region has the DNA TGTGCCAGCAGTTACGGGGGGAACGAGCAGTACTTC.

The chain couples TRBV7-9 to TRBJ2-7; 9 bases line up with TRBD1. With 2 bases clipped from V and 2 bases from J, the junction kept 4 bases outside the gene matches. The CDR3 extends over 15 amino acids. CDR1 and CDR2 (germline): SEHNR, FQNEAQ (reference sequence). In DNA form, the CDR3 reads TGTGCCAGCAGCTTAATGGGACAGGGACCCTACGAGCAGTACTTC. Its protein is CASSLMGQGPYEQYF. Filled out from reference TRBV7-9 and TRBJ2-7, the complete variable domain reads DTGVSQNPRHKITKRGQNVTFRCDPISEHNRLYWYRQTLGQGPEFLTYFQNEAQLEKSRLLSDRFSAERPKGSFSTLEIQRTEQGDSAMYLCASSLMGQGPYEQYFGPGTRLTVT.

This chain joins TRBV6-1 and TRBJ1-4; 9 bases are a match to TRBD1. The junction had 6 bases not matched to a gene; V was cut back by 6 bases and J by 7 bases. The CDR3 has 14 amino acids. CDR1 is MNHNS, CDR2 SASEGT, per germline. CDR3 sequence: CASRKGDRVEKLFF. CDR3 in DNA: TGTGCCAGCAGGAAGGGGGACAGGGTTGAAAAACTGTTTTTT.

V and J are TRBV27 and TRBJ2-7; D gene ambiguous. V was clipped by 3 bases and J by 4 bases, with 4 bases between them. Germline V lookup: CDR1 MNHEY, CDR2 SMNVEV (reference sequence). CDR3 length: 11 residues. CDR3 residues: CASSLGYEQYF. The CDR3 bases are TGTGCCAGCAGTTTGGGGTACGAGCAGTACTTC.

This clone appeared a single time. The J gene is TRBJ2-3, the V gene TRBV7-8; D is tentatively TRBD1 or TRBD2 (5 bases each). V lost 1 base, J lost 14 bases, and 13 bases lay in between. The CDR3 is 12 residues long. In germline, CDR1 is SGHVS, CDR2 FQNEAQ. The CDR3 here is CASSLGGLVGYF. The CDR3 coding sequence is TGTGCCAGCAGCTTAGGGGGGTTAGTTGGGTATTTT.